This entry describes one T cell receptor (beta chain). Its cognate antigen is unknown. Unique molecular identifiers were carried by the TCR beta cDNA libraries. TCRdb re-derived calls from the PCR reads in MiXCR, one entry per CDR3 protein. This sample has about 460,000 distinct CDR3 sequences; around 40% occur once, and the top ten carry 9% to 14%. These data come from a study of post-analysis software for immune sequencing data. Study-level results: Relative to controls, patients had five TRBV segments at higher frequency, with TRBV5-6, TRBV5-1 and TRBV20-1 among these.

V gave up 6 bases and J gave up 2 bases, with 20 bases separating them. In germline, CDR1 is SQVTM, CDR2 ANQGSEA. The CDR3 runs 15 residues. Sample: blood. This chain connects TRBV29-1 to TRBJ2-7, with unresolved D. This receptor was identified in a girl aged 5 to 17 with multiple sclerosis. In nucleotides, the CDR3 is TGCAGCGTGGGCCTTCTTGGTCTGTCGGCCTACGAGCAGTACTTC. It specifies CSVGLLGLSAYEQYF.